This is a list of T cell receptor beta chains from one sample in a study of T cell responses to AZD1222 COVID-19 vaccine. TCRdb's table, derived via immunoSEQ multiplex PCR, lists solely in-frame clones and lacks some. The sample lists 90,000 to 120,000 clones, 70% to 90% seen once, with under 3% in the top ten. The sequenced sample was peripheral blood, obtained 28 days after the second AZD1222 dose. Source of these receptors: an adult who received the AZD1222 COVID-19 vaccine. Both conserved end residues are part of each CDR3. A D gene is named only where the DNA matches it firmly. Clone size is stated in some rows and not others, as once, few, many or a class when expanded.

d_call	v_call	clone_size	j_call	cdr3_nt	cdr3_aa
-	TRBV18	-	TRBJ1-5	TGTGCCAGCTCACCGACTTCTAGCAATCAGCCCCAGCATTTT	CASSPTSSNQPQHF
TRBD1	TRBV28	-	TRBJ1-4	TGTGCCAGCAGTGGGACAGCGAGGACAGAAAAACTGTTTTTT	CASSGTARTEKLFF
TRBD1	TRBV15	few	TRBJ2-1	TGTGCCACCAGCACGGCCGGGACAGGGGTGGTCGATGAGCAGTTCTTC	CATSTAGTGVVDEQFF
-	TRBV30	-	TRBJ1-2	TGTGCCTGGAGTGTACTCTCCGCCACTCACTATGGCTACACCTTC	CAWSVLSATHYGYTF
TRBD1	TRBV7-8	-	TRBJ1-1	TGTGCCAGCAGCCGCCCCAAGGGACAGGGGGACACTGAAGCTTTCTTT	CASSRPKGQGDTEAFF
-	TRBV19	once	TRBJ1-2	TGTGCCAGTAGTATTCTAACTGATAACTATGGCTACACCTTC	CASSILTDNYGYTF
TRBD1	TRBV5-1	-	TRBJ2-2	TGCGCCAGCAGCCCGCGACAGGGGGCCGGGACCGGGGAGCTGTTTTTT	CASSPRQGAGTGELFF
-	TRBV28	-	TRBJ1-3	TGTGCCAGCAGTCCTATCCAGGGGCCTAGCTCTGGAAACACCATATATTTT	CASSPIQGPSSGNTIYF
TRBD2	TRBV3-1/TRBV3-2	-	TRBJ2-5	TGTGCCAGCAGCCAAGGGACTAGCGGCGGAGAGACCCAGTACTTC	CASSQGTSGGETQYF
-	TRBV18	few	TRBJ1-1	TGTGCCAGCTCACCACGGCAGAGTGAAGCTTTCTTT	CASSPRQSEAFF
TRBD1	TRBV6-5	-	TRBJ1-1	TGTGCCAGCAGTAGGGGACAGGTGGGGAACACTGAAGCTTTCTTT	CASSRGQVGNTEAFF
-	TRBV4-1	-	TRBJ2-2	TGCGCCAGCAGCCAAGTCCCGGGGAACACCGGGGAGCTGTTTTTT	CASSQVPGNTGELFF
TRBD1	TRBV7-8	-	TRBJ1-6	TGTGCCAGCAGCTTAGCTCTCAGGACAGGGGATTATAATTCACCCCTCCACTTT	CASSLALRTGDYNSPLHF
-	TRBV30	-	TRBJ1-5	TGTGCCTGGAGTGTAAGACAGAACCTTCGGGGCAATCAGCCCCAGCATTTT	CAWSVRQNLRGNQPQHF
TRBD1	TRBV27	-	TRBJ1-5	TGTGCCAGCAGTTTATCACGCGGGACAGGGGGCAATAGCAATCAGCCCCAGCATTTT	CASSLSRGTGGNSNQPQHF
TRBD1	TRBV4-1	-	TRBJ2-7	TGCGCCAGCAGCCAAGCGGGCTACAGGGGGTCCGAGCAGTACTTC	CASSQAGYRGSEQYF